The 14 T cell receptor beta chains below come from one sample, sequenced in a study of T cells in localized non-small cell lung cancer. The protocol was immunoSEQ multiplex PCR, while the TCRdb copy is restricted to in-frame clones and leaves out a portion. The table shows about 70,000 clones, with approximately 87% occurring only once. The source material was peripheral blood, sampled before any cancer treatment. The receptors were gathered from a male donor at least 60 years old with stage III squamous cell lung carcinoma.

V gene TRBV6-1 combines with J gene TRBJ1-5, with 9 bases aligning to TRBD1. Germline V lookup: CDR1 MNHNS, CDR2 SASEGT. V was pared by 10 bases and J by 2 bases, with 9 bases of the junction left unmatched. The CDR3 is made up of 15 amino acids. The CDR3 DNA reads TGTGCCACTCAGACAGGGGGAATCGGCAATCAGCCCCAGCATTTT. Its translation is CATQTGGIGNQPQHF.

V is TRBV4-3 and J is TRBJ2-7; TRBD1 might be the D (5 bases). Trimming pared 0 bases from V and 0 bases from J, leaving 9 bases between. The germline V gene has CDR1 LGHNA and CDR2 YSLEER. The CDR3 is made up of 15 amino acids. CDR3 protein: CASSQDKQASYEQYF. In DNA form, the CDR3 reads TGCGCCAGCAGCCAAGATAAACAGGCCTCCTACGAGCAGTACTTC.

This chain joins TRBV5-1 and TRBJ2-1; TRBD1 or TRBD2 may be the D gene (5 bases each). This CDR3 is built from 16 residues. Germline V gives CDR1 SGHRS, CDR2 YFSETQ. V was pared by 4 bases and J by 4 bases, with 18 bases between. CDR3: CASSRGALIQYNEQFF. The CDR3 nucleotides are TGCGCCAGCAGCCGAGGGGCTCTAATCCAATACAATGAGCAGTTCTTC.

The rearrangement links TRBV2 to TRBJ1-2, with 7 nucleotides matching TRBD1. The CDR3 consists of 13 residues. The V segment lost 3 bases and the J segment 5 bases; nucleotides outside the gene matches: 3. Per the germline V gene, CDR1 is SNHLY and CDR2 is FYNNEI. In DNA form, the CDR3 reads TGTGCCAGCAGTGAGTACAGGGGATATGGCTACACCTTC. It yields the protein CASSEYRGYGYTF.

V usage is TRBV5-5 and J usage is TRBJ1-2; D is ambiguous. The V and J ends lost 0 bases and 2 bases respectively, with 8 bases between them. Germline V lookup: CDR1 SGHKS, CDR2 YYEKEE (reference sequence). The CDR3 runs to 14 residues. CDR3 in DNA: TGTGCCAGCAGCTTGGGAGGCGTAAACTATGGCTACACCTTC. Translated, it gives CASSLGGVNYGYTF.

This clone was seen a few times. The gene calls are TRBV27 and TRBJ1-5; D is unclear. CDR3 length equals 14 residues. Germline V lookup: CDR1 MNHEY, CDR2 SMNVEV (reference sequence). Deletions cut 0 bases from V and 2 bases from J, with 5 bases between. The CDR3 here is CASSLSMGNQPQHF. CDR3 nucleotide sequence: TGTGCCAGCAGTTTATCGATGGGCAATCAGCCCCAGCATTTT.

This clone was observed once. The CDR3 DNA reads TGCGCCAGCAGCTCGGGACTCTTTTTGAATGAGCAGTTCTTC. This translates into CASSSGLFLNEQFF. The rearrangement links TRBV5-1 to TRBJ2-1, with D perhaps TRBD2 (6 bases). Trimming removed 3 bases at V and 7 bases at J, with 14 bases between. The CDR3 extends over 14 amino acids. Germline assignment: CDR1 SGHRS and CDR2 YFSETQ. The variable domain in full, completed from reference TRBV5-1 and TRBJ2-1, reads KAGVTQTPRYLIKTRGQQVTLSCSPISGHRSVSWYQQTPGQGLQFLFEYFSETQRNKGNFPGRFSGRQFSNSRSEMNVSTLELGDSALYLCASSSGLFLNEQFFGPGTRLTVL.

The chain couples TRBV6-1 to TRBJ2-1; D is uncertain. Germline loops: CDR1 MNHNS, CDR2 SASEGT. This CDR3 has 14 residues. The germline V and J ends were trimmed by 4 bases and 0 bases, with 7 bases remaining between them. Here the CDR3 reads CASSVSSSYNEQFF. The CDR3 DNA reads as TGTGCCAGCAGTGTTAGCAGCTCCTACAATGAGCAGTTCTTC.

V and J are TRBV10-3 and TRBJ1-1; D ambiguous. CDR3 length: 15 residues. In germline, CDR1 is ENHRY, CDR2 SYGVKD. Trimming shortened V by 0 bases and J by 4 bases, and 12 bases separated the two germline ends. The CDR3: CAISESSGMSTEAFF. The CDR3 nucleotides read TGTGCCATCAGTGAGTCGTCGGGGATGTCCACTGAAGCTTTCTTT.

The chain couples TRBV19 to TRBJ2-2, with 8 bases fitting TRBD2. Trimming removed 5 bases from V and 6 bases from J; junction bases left unmatched: 8. This CDR3 has 15 amino acids. Germline assignment: CDR1 LNHDA and CDR2 SQIVND (reference sequence). In nucleotides, the CDR3 is TGTGCCAGTAGTTCCGGGACTAGACTTTCCGGGGAGCTGTTTTTT. Its translation: CASSSGTRLSGELFF. Filled out from reference TRBV19 and TRBJ2-2, the complete variable domain reads DGGITQSPKYLFRKEGQNVTLSCEQNLNHDAMYWYRQDPGQGLRLIYYSQIVNDFQKGDIAEGYSVSREKKESFPLTVTSAQKNPTAFYLCASSSGTRLSGELFFGEGSRLTVL.

This chain links TRBV19 with TRBJ2-5; TRBD1 matches at 7 bases. V shed 5 bases and J 1 base; nucleotides not matched to a gene: 7. CDR3 length: 15 amino acids. Germline CDR1 is LNHDA and CDR2 is SQIVND (reference sequence). The CDR3 spells CASSPGQFAQETQYF. DNA for the CDR3: TGTGCCAGTAGTCCGGGACAGTTCGCCCAAGAGACCCAGTACTTC.

The J gene is TRBJ1-2, the V gene TRBV15, with 8 bases identical to TRBD1. Trimming removed 4 bases from V and 2 bases from J; junction bases left unmatched: 3. CDR3 length equals 14 residues. Germline V gene data show CDR1 as LNHNV and CDR2 as YYDKDF (reference sequence). The CDR3 here is CATSTRTGNYGYTF. The DNA for the CDR3 is TGTGCCACCAGCACCCGGACAGGGAACTATGGCTACACCTTC. The whole variable domain, filled in from reference TRBV15 and TRBJ1-2, reads DAMVIQNPRYQVTQFGKPVTLSCSQTLNHNVMYWYQQKSSQAPKLLFHYYDKDFNNEADTPDNFQSRRPNTSFCFLDIRSPGLGDTAMYLCATSTRTGNYGYTFGSGTRLTVV.

The chain joins TRBV27 to TRBJ2-7; D may match TRBD1 or TRBD2 (5 bases each). V was pared by 7 bases and J by 3 bases, with 13 bases between. Germline CDR1 reads MNHEY; CDR2 reads SMNVEV (reference sequence). This CDR3 has 13 amino acids. CDR3 DNA: TGTGCCAGCACTACGGGGACGAACTACGAGCAGTACTTC. Amino acid sequence: CASTTGTNYEQYF.

The J gene is TRBJ2-1, the V gene TRBV5-6, with D perhaps assigned TRBD1 or TRBD2 (5 bases each). This CDR3 comprises 16 residues. V gave up 0 bases and J gave up 0 bases, with 10 bases separating them. The germline V gene encodes CDR1 SGHDT and CDR2 YYEEEE. For the CDR3, the DNA is TGTGCCAGCAGCTTGGGAGCCGGGACCTCCTACAATGAGCAGTTCTTC. It translates to CASSLGAGTSYNEQFF.